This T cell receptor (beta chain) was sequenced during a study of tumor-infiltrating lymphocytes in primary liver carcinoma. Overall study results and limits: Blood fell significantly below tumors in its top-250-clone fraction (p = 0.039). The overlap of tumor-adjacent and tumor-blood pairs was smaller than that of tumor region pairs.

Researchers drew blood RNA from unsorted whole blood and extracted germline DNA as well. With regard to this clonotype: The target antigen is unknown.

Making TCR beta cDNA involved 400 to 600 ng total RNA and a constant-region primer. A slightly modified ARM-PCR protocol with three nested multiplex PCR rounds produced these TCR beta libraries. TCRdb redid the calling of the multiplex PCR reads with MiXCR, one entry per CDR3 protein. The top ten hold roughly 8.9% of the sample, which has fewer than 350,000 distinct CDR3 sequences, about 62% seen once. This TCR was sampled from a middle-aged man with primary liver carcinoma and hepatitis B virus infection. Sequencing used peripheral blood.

Here the CDR3 reads CASSWVSGSGGTQYF. The DNA of the CDR3 is TGTGCCAGCAGTTGGGTTAGCGGGAGTGGAGGGACCCAGTACTTC. The rearrangement links TRBV6-2 or TRBV6-3 to TRBJ2-5; 9 bases fit TRBD2. The CDR3 length is 15 residues. The J segment lost 7 bases and the V segment lost 4 bases, leaving 10 bases of the junction unmatched. Germline lookup yields CDR1 MNHEY and CDR2 SVGEGT.